The source of this T cell receptor beta chain is a study of blood T cell repertoires in COVID-19. Losses at the gene ends were 5 bases for V and 2 bases for J; bases not matched to a gene: 5. The germline V gene encodes CDR1 SGHVS and CDR2 FNYEAQ. The CDR3 totals 14 residues. The method was immunoSEQ multiplex PCR; TCRdb's version includes in-frame clones alone and lacks a portion of them. The profile covers over 65,000 clones, with approximately 90% appearing a single time and approximately 8.4% taken by the ten largest. This rearrangement joins TRBV7-6 to TRBJ2-7; 8 positions match TRBD2. This TCR was sampled from a man aged 25 to 45 with acute or convalescent COVID-19. What was sequenced was peripheral blood. This CDR3 is CASSPSGRPYEQYF. CDR3 DNA sequence: TGTGCCAGCAGCCCAAGCGGGAGACCCTACGAGCAGTACTTC.